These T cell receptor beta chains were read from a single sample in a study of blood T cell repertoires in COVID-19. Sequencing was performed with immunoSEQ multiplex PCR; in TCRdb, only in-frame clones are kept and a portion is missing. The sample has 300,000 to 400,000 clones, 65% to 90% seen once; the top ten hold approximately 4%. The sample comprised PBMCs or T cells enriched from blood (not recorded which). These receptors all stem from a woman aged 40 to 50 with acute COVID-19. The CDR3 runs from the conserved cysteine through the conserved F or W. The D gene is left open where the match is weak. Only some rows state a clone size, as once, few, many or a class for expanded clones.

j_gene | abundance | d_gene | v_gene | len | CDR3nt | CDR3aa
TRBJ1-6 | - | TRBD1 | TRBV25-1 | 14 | TGTGCCAGCAGACAGACAGGGAATAATTCACCCCTCCACTTT | CASRQTGNNSPLHF
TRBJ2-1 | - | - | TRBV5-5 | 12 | TGTGCCAGCAGCTTATCCGTGAATGAGCAGTTCTTC | CASSLSVNEQFF
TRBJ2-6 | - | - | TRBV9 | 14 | TGTGCCAGCAGCGTACAGGCTGGGGCCAACGTCCTGACTTTC | CASSVQAGANVLTF
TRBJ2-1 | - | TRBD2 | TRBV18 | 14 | TGTGCCAGCTCACCTAGCGGGGGGGCTGCTGAGCAGTTCTTC | CASSPSGGAAEQFF
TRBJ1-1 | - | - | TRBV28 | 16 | TGTGCCAGCAGTTACCCCGACAGGCTAACGAACACTGAAGCTTTCTTT | CASSYPDRLTNTEAFF
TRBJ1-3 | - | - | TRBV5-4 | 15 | TGTGCCAGCCACCTCCAGGGGCCCTCTGGAAACACCATATATTTT | CASHLQGPSGNTIYF
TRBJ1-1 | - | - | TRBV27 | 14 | TGTGCCAGCAGGGCGCGCGATTGGGGGGCTGAAGCTTTCTTT | CASRARDWGAEAFF
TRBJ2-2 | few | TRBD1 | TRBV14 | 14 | TGTGCCAGCAGCCCTCCGACAGGGGCCGGGGAGCTGTTTTTT | CASSPPTGAGELFF
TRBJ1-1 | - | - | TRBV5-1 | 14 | TGCGCCAGCAGCTTGGAACAGGGCAGGACTGAAGCTTTCTTT | CASSLEQGRTEAFF
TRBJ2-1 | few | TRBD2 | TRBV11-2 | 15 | TGTGCCAGCAGAAAGCGGGAGGGGAATTACAATGAGCAGTTCTTC | CASRKREGNYNEQFF
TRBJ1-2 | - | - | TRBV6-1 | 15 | TGTGCCAGCAGTGAGGTTGTAGGCGGAAACTATGGCTACACCTTC | CASSEVVGGNYGYTF
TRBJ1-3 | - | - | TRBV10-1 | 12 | TGCGCCAGCAGGATAAATAGGGACAATTTGTATTTT | CASRINRDNLYF
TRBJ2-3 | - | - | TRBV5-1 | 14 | TGCGCCAGCAGCTTGGAGTATAGCAAGGATACGCAGTATTTT | CASSLEYSKDTQYF
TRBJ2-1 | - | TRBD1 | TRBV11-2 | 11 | TGTGCCAGCAGCCCGGACAGGGACCCGATCTTC | CASSPDRDPIF
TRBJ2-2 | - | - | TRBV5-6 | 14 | TGTGCCAGCAGCTTGAACAGGGCCACCGGGGAGCTGTTTTTT | CASSLNRATGELFF
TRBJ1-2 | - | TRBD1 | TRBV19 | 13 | TGTGCCAGTAGTACTGGACAGGGCTATGGCTACACCTTC | CASSTGQGYGYTF
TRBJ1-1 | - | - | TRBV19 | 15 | TGTGCCAGCGATCGGGCAGGGAATATGAACACTGAAGCTTTCTTT | CASDRAGNMNTEAFF
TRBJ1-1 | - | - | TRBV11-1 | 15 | TGTGCCAGCAGCTCCTCCGGGTCTCCTTACACTGAAGCTTTCTTT | CASSSSGSPYTEAFF
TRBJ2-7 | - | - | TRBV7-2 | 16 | TGTGCCAGCAGCTTGAGGGCGGGACGGACGATCTACGAGCAGTACTTC | CASSLRAGRTIYEQYF
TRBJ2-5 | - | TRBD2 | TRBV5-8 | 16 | TGTGCCAGCAGCTTTGCAACCGCTAGCGGGATCGAGACCCAGTACTTC | CASSFATASGIETQYF
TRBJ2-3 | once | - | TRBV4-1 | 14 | TGCGCCAGCAGCCAGTCTAGCGTCCCAGACCAACGGTATTTT | CASSQSSVPDQRYF
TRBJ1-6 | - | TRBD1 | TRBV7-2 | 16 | TGTGCCAGCAGCACCCTGGGGGACAGCTGGAATTCACCCCTCCACTTT | CASSTLGDSWNSPLHF
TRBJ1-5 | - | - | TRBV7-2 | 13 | TGTGCCAGCAGACCAGGCTCGAATCAGCCCCAGCATTTT | CASRPGSNQPQHF
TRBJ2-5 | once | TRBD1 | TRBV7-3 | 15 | TGTGCCAGCAGCTTAAAGCGGACAGGGCAAGAGACCCAGTACTTC | CASSLKRTGQETQYF
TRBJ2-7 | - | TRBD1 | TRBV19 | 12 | TGTGCCACGAGGGACAGAACCTACGAGCAGTACTTC | CATRDRTYEQYF
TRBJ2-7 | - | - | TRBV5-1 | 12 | TGCGCCAGCAGCCCGGACTTGGGGGAGCAGTACTTC | CASSPDLGEQYF
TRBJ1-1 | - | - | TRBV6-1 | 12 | TGTGCCAGCAGTGAAAGAGGGATAGAAGCTTTCTTT | CASSERGIEAFF
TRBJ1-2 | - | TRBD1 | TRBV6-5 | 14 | TGTGCCAGCAGTTACGAGGCCAGGGGGGATGGCTACACCTTC | CASSYEARGDGYTF
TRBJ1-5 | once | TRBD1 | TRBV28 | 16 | TGTGCCAGCAGTCCCGGACAGGGCTATAGCAATCAGCCCCAGCATTTT | CASSPGQGYSNQPQHF
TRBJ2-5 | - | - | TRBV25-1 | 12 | TGTGCCAGCGGAAAGGGCGGGGAGACCCAGTACTTC | CASGKGGETQYF
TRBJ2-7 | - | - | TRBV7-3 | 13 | TGTGCCAGCAGCGCGTCCTTTAAAGACGAGCAGTACTTC | CASSASFKDEQYF
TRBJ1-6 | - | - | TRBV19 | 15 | TGTGCCACCAGTTCTCAAGAATACAATAATTCACCCCTCCACTTT | CATSSQEYNNSPLHF
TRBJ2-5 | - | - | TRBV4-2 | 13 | TGTGCCAGCAGCCCTTCGGTGAGCGAGACCCAGTACTTC | CASSPSVSETQYF
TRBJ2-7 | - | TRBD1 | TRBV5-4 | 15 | TGTGCCAGCAGCGAAGCAGGGACAGTCTGGTACGAGCAGTACTTC | CASSEAGTVWYEQYF
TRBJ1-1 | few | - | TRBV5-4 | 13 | TGTGCCAGCAGCTTGTTAGGGGGAATTGAAGCTTTCTTT | CASSLLGGIEAFF
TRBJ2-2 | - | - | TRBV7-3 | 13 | TGTGCCAGCAGTCCAGCGAGCACCGGGGAGCTGTTTTTT | CASSPASTGELFF
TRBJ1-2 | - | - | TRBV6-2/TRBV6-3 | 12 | TGTGCCAGCAGTTACATCGGTCATGGCTACACCTTC | CASSYIGHGYTF
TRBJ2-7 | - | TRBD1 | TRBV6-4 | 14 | TGTGCCAGACCCTTCGGGACACAGGGGTTTGCGCAGTACTTC | CARPFGTQGFAQYF
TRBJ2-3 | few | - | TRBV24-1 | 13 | TGTGCCACCAGTGACCCCGTTGCGGATACGCAGTATTTT | CATSDPVADTQYF
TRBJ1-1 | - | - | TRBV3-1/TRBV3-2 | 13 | TGTGCCAGCAGCACCCTGCCGAGAACTATAGCTTTCTTT | CASSTLPRTIAFF
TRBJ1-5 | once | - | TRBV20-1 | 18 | TGCAGTGCTAGTCGGGGCAGGGGATTCAAAGATAGCAATCAGCCCCAGCATTTT | CSASRGRGFKDSNQPQHF
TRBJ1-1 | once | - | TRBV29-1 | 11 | TGCAGCTCCCTCGGCGGGGTCGGAGCTTTCTTT | CSSLGGVGAFF
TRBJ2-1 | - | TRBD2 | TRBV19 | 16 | TGTGCCAGTAGTATTCGGCGGGGGGCGATAGGGAATGAGCAGTTCTTC | CASSIRRGAIGNEQFF
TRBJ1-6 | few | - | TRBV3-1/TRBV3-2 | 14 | TGTGCCAGCAGCCACAGTCAGGGTGGTTCACCCCTCCACTTT | CASSHSQGGSPLHF
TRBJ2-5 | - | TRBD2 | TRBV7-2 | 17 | TGTGCCAGCAGCTTCGCCAGCGGGGGGGCCGAGAGGGAGACCCAGTACTTC | CASSFASGGAERETQYF